This entry describes one T cell receptor beta chain. No antigen is known for it. The sample comes from a study of T cell responses to AZD1222 COVID-19 vaccine. General study results and limits: Mostly white British, mostly female donors; authors suggested clonal diversity may be underestimated. Without day 14 samples, only post-peak T cell repertoires were studied. Dominant CD4 TCR responses targeted spike regions 160-218 and 743-854. With two AZD1222 doses given, Spike-specific TCR breadth and depth both rose.

The repertoire was sequenced with immunoSEQ multiplex PCR; TCRdb's copy has only in-frame clones and lacks some. The repertoire consists of some 120,000 clones, with roughly nine tenths occurring once and the leading ten covering 8% to 10%. Germline CDR1 MGHRA, CDR2 YSYEKL. The CDR3 covers 14 residues. V dropped 0 bases and J dropped 11 bases, with 16 bases sitting between them. Material: peripheral blood, obtained 28 days after the second AZD1222 dose. This sequence joins TRBV4-1 and TRBJ1-1; D ambiguous. This TCR was sampled from an adult who received the AZD1222 COVID-19 vaccine. The CDR3 region has the DNA TGCGCCAGCAGCCAAGAGACCCTTCAGGATTCGGCTTTCTTT. Translation gives CASSQETLQDSAFF.